This T cell receptor (beta chain) emerged from a study of blood T cells in healthy people across ages (dated by TCRdb to about 2015). About the investigation overall: In model experiments, template switching captured about one uniquely barcoded TCR beta cDNA molecule for every two T cells. Four age groups were formed from the donors: young (average 16 years), middle-aged (approximately 40), aged (over 55) and long-lived (roughly 81). For two donors (one aged 18 to 29 and one aged 80 or older), the study analyzed two additional independent replicas of 1 million unique cDNA reads from the same blood draw. Using deep sequencing normalized with unique cDNA molecular identifiers, the study measured how TCR beta repertoire diversity changes with age. Donors of different ages were randomly distributed across sequencing lanes to avoid experimental bias.

On this clonotype: There is no known antigen for this receptor. A read error may produce the germline difference seen at one junction end.

General study outcomes and caveats: Observed TCR beta diversity correlated strongly with the percentage of naive T cells measured by flow cytometry. The CMV infection status of donors was not known, potentially confounding age-related changes in expanded clonotypes. Because profiling used bulk unsorted PBMCs, naive and antigen-experienced compartments could not be compared conclusively. As age increased, observed TCR beta diversity per million T cells dropped in a roughly linear way, and a significant reduction was already evident by age approximately 40. Compared with the aged group, the long-lived group had more naive CD4+ T cells, fewer expanded clones and increased TCR diversity, suggesting age selection. Estimates of total diversity from one million sequenced T cells were regarded as lower bounds and underestimates.

Libraries were constructed by 5' RACE. Sequencing used an Illumina HiSeq 2500. A second roughly 7 to 12 cycle PCR used a sample-barcoded 5' primer and a J-beta primer mix. A unique molecular identifier was introduced onto each TCR beta cDNA molecule by a template-switch 5' adaptor carrying 12 random nucleotides. At least 2.5 million CDR3-containing paired-end reads were obtained from each sample. All of the RNA was converted into first-strand cDNA using the Mint cDNA synthesis kit, with a TRBC-specific oligonucleotide serving as the primer. After uracil-DNA glycosylase treatment, a first 18-cycle PCR used universal primers M1SS and BC2_uni_R on all cDNA. On the study's bioinformatics: For normalization, 1 million high-quality reads, each with a distinct molecular identifier, were randomly selected from each sample. Reads with shared molecular identifiers were discarded instead of being binned into consensus sequences. MiTCR, set to a Q25 quality threshold and the strictest error-elimination algorithm, was used for CDR3 identification, clonotype clustering and error correction. A nonparametric unseen species model with Euler transformation was used to estimate lower-bound total TCR beta diversity. Starting from the raw public reads, TCRdb applied fastp trimming at Q25, assembled clones with MiXCR and retained in-frame beta chains. Every distinct CDR3 protein forms one entry, paired with its most common genes and DNA. The authors' filters were not applied to this entry. The table for this sample lists 700,000 or so distinct CDR3 sequences; less than 45% of them were counted only once. The ten largest account for about 32% of the sample.

Donors were 30 to 45 systemically healthy Caucasian individuals from Russia aged roughly 6 to 90 years. Ten milliliters of peripheral blood were drawn from each donor into EDTA-treated Vacutainer tubes. PBMCs were isolated by Ficoll-Paque density-gradient centrifugation, with at least 6 million obtained per sample. Total RNA, at least 6 micrograms per sample, was extracted from PBMCs with Trizol reagent. Naive CD45RAhigh/CD27high T cell percentages were measured by flow cytometry on a PBMC aliquot from every donor. Per the germline V gene, SGHTA is the CDR1 and FQGNSA is the CDR2. Its CDR3 holds 15 amino acids, cysteine through phenylalanine. The DNA shown is the 45-base CDR3, in frame from base 1.

The sequence derives from an older man in good health. The chain couples TRBV7-2 to TRBJ2-7, with 9 bases aligning to TRBD1. Sequenced material: blood. The nucleotides are TGTGTCAGCAGCACGGCCGGGACAGGGTTCCCGAAGCAGTACTTC. Its product reads: CVSSTAGTGFPKQYF.